A selection of T cell receptor beta chains follows, all from one sample in a study of CD8 T cells in ankylosing spondylitis. TCRdb re-derived calls from the 5' RACE reads in MiXCR, one entry per CDR3 protein. The sample carries roughly 440,000 distinct CDR3 sequences, roughly a sixth recorded once. Sample: blood, either unsorted or a sorted T cell fraction (not recorded which). Every receptor here comes from a male donor with ankylosing spondylitis. The CDR3 runs from the conserved cysteine through the conserved F or W. D genes are given only for firm matches. Some rows have no size entry. The others give once, few or many, or a class for an expanded clone.

len	v_gene	j_gene	d_gene	abundance	CDR3nt	CDR3aa
15	TRBV20-1	TRBJ2-5	TRBD2	few	TGCAGTGCTAGAGTACCGGGAGGTGGGAGGGAGACCCAGTACTTC	CSARVPGGGRETQYF
15	TRBV6-2/TRBV6-3	TRBJ1-2	-	-	TGTGCCAGCAGCGTTCGTAGGAATTGGAACTATGGCTACACCTTC	CASSVRRNWNYGYTF
17	TRBV6-5	TRBJ2-7	-	-	TGTGCCAGCAGTTACGGGGTTTGGACAGTAACTGACTACGAGCAGTACTTC	CASSYGVWTVTDYEQYF
18	TRBV5-5	TRBJ2-7	TRBD2	-	TGTGCCAGCAGCTTGGCCGGGAGGGCAGGTAGAGGGTCCTACGAGCAGTACTTC	CASSLAGRAGRGSYEQYF
16	TRBV29-1	TRBJ2-1	-	-	TGCAGCGTGGGGGGAAGGGAGGACTCCTCCTACAATGAGCAGTTCTTC	CSVGGREDSSYNEQFF
21	TRBV3-1	TRBJ2-3	-	few	TGTGCCAGCAGCCACGCCCCCACGGGTTGGGAGAAGAGTAAAAAACAGGATACGCAGTATTTT	CASSHAPTGWEKSKKQDTQYF
15	TRBV20-1	TRBJ1-6	-	few	TGCAGTGCTAGCAAAGCGGGCAGGGAGAATTCACCCCTCCACTTT	CSASKAGRENSPLHF
12	TRBV20-1	TRBJ2-5	-	-	TGCAGTGCTACTGACTTGGGGGAGACCCAGTACTTC	CSATDLGETQYF
14	TRBV20-1	TRBJ2-7	TRBD2	few	TGCAGTGCTAGAACTAGCGGGAGGTCCTACGAGCAGTACTTC	CSARTSGRSYEQYF
16	TRBV4-1	TRBJ2-1	-	-	TGCGCCAGCAGCCAAGTGAGTCCGGGACTTAACAATGAGCAGTTCTTC	CASSQVSPGLNNEQFF
15	TRBV4-2	TRBJ1-3	-	few	TGTGCCAGCAGCCAAGATTGGGGGGCTGGAAACACCATATATTTT	CASSQDWGAGNTIYF
17	TRBV6-1	TRBJ2-5	TRBD2	-	TGTGCCAGCAGTGAACGACTCCTTGGAGCGGGGGTCGAGACCCAGTACTTC	CASSERLLGAGVETQYF
16	TRBV20-1	TRBJ2-4	-	-	TGCAGTGCTAGAGATCCGGCACGGCGGGACAAAAACATTCAGTACTTC	CSARDPARRDKNIQYF
12	TRBV20-1	TRBJ1-4	-	few	TGCAGCGCAGGGGCAACTAATGAAAAACTGTTTTTT	CSAGATNEKLFF
18	TRBV2	TRBJ2-1	-	few	TGTGCCAGCAGTTTCACGAGGGCCGGGGGGCCCATCTACAATGAGCAGTTCTTC	CASSFTRAGGPIYNEQFF
12	TRBV20-1	TRBJ1-1	-	-	TGCAGTGCTAGCTCAGGGACGGATGAAGCTTTCTTT	CSASSGTDEAFF
15	TRBV20-1	TRBJ2-1	TRBD2	-	TGCAGTGCTAGAGATCGACTAGCCTACGGGAATGAGCAGTTCTTC	CSARDRLAYGNEQFF
15	TRBV2	TRBJ1-2	TRBD1	-	TGTGCCAGCAGTGTGAGACAGGGAAGAGGCTATGGCTACACCTTC	CASSVRQGRGYGYTF
14	TRBV20-1	TRBJ1-4	-	few	TGCAGTGCTAGGGGGGGGCCCTATAATGAAAAACTGTTTTTT	CSARGGPYNEKLFF
18	TRBV3-1	TRBJ1-6	-	-	TGTGCCAGCAGCCAAGACGCTACGGGGGGAAGTTGGAATTCACCCCTCCACTTT	CASSQDATGGSWNSPLHF
13	TRBV20-1	TRBJ1-5	-	-	TGCAGTGTCAGCAGAGGGGCAAAACAGCCCCAGCATTTT	CSVSRGAKQPQHF
14	TRBV5-5	TRBJ2-1	-	-	TGTGCCAGCAGCGCCCGGGACTCAGTTTATGAGCAGTTCTTC	CASSARDSVYEQFF
13	TRBV5-1	TRBJ1-1	TRBD1	many	TGCGCCAGCAGCCAGGGACAGGGCGATGAAGCTTTCTTT	CASSQGQGDEAFF
16	TRBV28	TRBJ2-2	-	few	TGTGCCAGCAGTTTGTTCCGGGGGAAAGGCACCGGGGAGCTGTTTTTT	CASSLFRGKGTGELFF
13	TRBV7-3	TRBJ1-1	-	few	TGTGCCAGCCGGCCCCAGGGACTGGCTGAAGCTTTCTTT	CASRPQGLAEAFF
11	TRBV6-6	TRBJ2-7	-	-	TGTGCCAGCACTCGCAGAGACGAGCAGTACTTC	CASTRRDEQYF
14	TRBV4-2	TRBJ2-7	TRBD2	many	TGTGCCAGCAGCCAAAAACTAGCGGGGGACGAGCAGTACTTC	CASSQKLAGDEQYF
14	TRBV20-1	TRBJ2-7	TRBD2	few	TGCAGTGCTCCCCCGACTAGCGGGAGCCGCGAGCAGTACTTC	CSAPPTSGSREQYF
12	TRBV10-3	TRBJ1-2	-	few	TGTGCCATCTCGGGGGTTAACTATGGCTACACCTTC	CAISGVNYGYTF
14	TRBV7-2	TRBJ1-2	-	-	TGTGCCAGCAGCTTAGCGCTGGCAGGGTATGGCTACACCTTC	CASSLALAGYGYTF
15	TRBV5-1	TRBJ1-1	-	many	TGCGCCAGCAGCTTTGGGGGAATCATGAACACTGAAGCTTTCTTT	CASSFGGIMNTEAFF
15	TRBV5-1	TRBJ1-1	-	few	TGCGCCAGCAGCTTGGAGGTTGGCAGGAACACTGAAGCTTTCTTT	CASSLEVGRNTEAFF
13	TRBV19	TRBJ2-5	-	few	TGTGCCAGTAGTATTTTGGGACAAGAGACCCAGTACTTC	CASSILGQETQYF
15	TRBV10-3	TRBJ1-2	TRBD1	-	TGTGCCATCAGTGATACCGGGACAGCGAACTATGGCTACACCTTC	CAISDTGTANYGYTF
12	TRBV20-1	TRBJ2-1	-	few	TGCAGTGCTAGACCGGGACCTCTAGAGCAGTTCTTC	CSARPGPLEQFF
17	TRBV12-3/TRBV12-4	TRBJ2-2	TRBD2	many	TGTGCCAGCAGTGGCAAGGGGACTAGTAAGGACACCGGGGAGCTGTTTTTT	CASSGKGTSKDTGELFF
12	TRBV6-2/TRBV6-3	TRBJ2-1	-	few	TGTGCCAGCAGTTACGTTCTAGCGGAGCAGTTCTTC	CASSYVLAEQFF
18	TRBV4-1	TRBJ2-6	TRBD1	-	TGCGCCAGCAGCCGAGACGGGACAGGGTTGTCCGGGGCCAACGTCCTGACTTTC	CASSRDGTGLSGANVLTF
13	TRBV27	TRBJ2-7	-	few	TGTGCCAGCAGCCTTAAGGGGTCCTACGAGCAGTACTTC	CASSLKGSYEQYF
16	TRBV6-2/TRBV6-3	TRBJ1-5	TRBD1	few	TGTGCCAGCGCCGGGAGGAGCGGGACAGAAAATCAGCCCCAGCATTTT	CASAGRSGTENQPQHF
13	TRBV7-2	TRBJ1-2	TRBD1	many	TGTGCCAGCAGCTTTACAGGGGGCAGTGGCTACACCTTC	CASSFTGGSGYTF
14	TRBV7-6	TRBJ1-2	-	few	TGTGCCAGCAGCTTAGTGACAGACCTCTATGGCTACACCTTC	CASSLVTDLYGYTF
14	TRBV12-3/TRBV12-4	TRBJ2-6	-	many	TGTGCCAGCAGTCAGACTGATGGGGCCAACGTCCTGACTTTC	CASSQTDGANVLTF
13	TRBV7-8	TRBJ2-1	-	few	TGTGCCAGCAGGCCCTCCAAGGGTGAGGAGCAGTTCTTC	CASRPSKGEEQFF